This is a list of T cell receptor beta chains from one sample in a study of blood T cells in healthy people across ages. Each CDR3 protein gets one entry after TCRdb re-called the 5' RACE reads with MiXCR. The data show roughly 800,000 distinct CDR3 sequences, roughly 60% seen once. The material sequenced was blood. Source of these receptors: a man aged 30 to 45 in good health. CDR3s include the opening cysteine and the closing phenylalanine or tryptophan. D genes are given only for firm matches. Some rows mark clone size as missing; the rest say once, few, many or name a class of expanded clone.

TGCAGTGCTAGAGCCGGCCAGACAGGGAGCGGTTCACCCCTCCACTTT CSARAGQTGSGSPLHF TRBV20-1 TRBD1 TRBJ1-6 NA
TGCGCCAGCAAGGCCGGCCCTAACTATGGCTACACCTTC CASKAGPNYGYTF TRBV5-1 NA TRBJ1-2 NA
TGCAGTGCTGGTCCTATAGCGGGAGGGAAAGAGACCCAGTACTTC CSAGPIAGGKETQYF TRBV20-1 TRBD2 TRBJ2-5 NA
TGTGCCAGCAGCTTAGCACGGGATCGACACTATGGCTACACCTTC CASSLARDRHYGYTF TRBV7-2 NA TRBJ1-2 NA
TGTGCCAGCAGCGTAGTTGAACGGACTGAAGCTTTCTTT CASSVVERTEAFF TRBV9 NA TRBJ1-1 NA
TGCGCCAGCAGCTGGGATGTACAGGGAGGCTACACCTTC CASSWDVQGGYTF TRBV5-1 NA TRBJ1-2 NA
TGCAGTGCTAGAGACCGGACACGGGAATATAACTATGGCTACACCTTC CSARDRTREYNYGYTF TRBV20-1 NA TRBJ1-2 NA
TGTGCCAGCAGTGAAGGGGGGGCCTCTTACGAGCAGTACTTC CASSEGGASYEQYF TRBV2 NA TRBJ2-7 NA
TGTGCCAGCAGCTCTGTCGAAGGGACAGGAGGTGTTCTTGGGCAGTACTTC CASSSVEGTGGVLGQYF TRBV7-2 TRBD1 TRBJ2-5 NA
TGTGCCAGCAGCGTTACCGGGAGCAATGAGCAGTACTTC CASSVTGSNEQYF TRBV9 NA TRBJ2-7 NA
TGTGCCACCATGCAAGAAGAGACCCAGTACTTC CATMQEETQYF TRBV3-1 NA TRBJ2-5 few
TGTGCCAGCAGCCTAACGGCTAACGCGGGGACAGGGCAAGAGACCCAGTACTTC CASSLTANAGTGQETQYF TRBV7-2 TRBD1 TRBJ2-5 many
TGTGCCAGCACTCCAGCGGGATGGGTAGATACGCAGTATTTT CASTPAGWVDTQYF TRBV6-6 TRBD2 TRBJ2-3 NA
TGTGCCAGCAGCTTTAACAGGGGGTGGAATGGCTACACCTTC CASSFNRGWNGYTF TRBV7-2 TRBD1 TRBJ1-2 NA
TGTGCCAGCAGCAAACGGACTAGCGGGAATGAGCAGTTCTTC CASSKRTSGNEQFF TRBV9 TRBD2 TRBJ2-1 few